This T cell receptor beta chain was sequenced in a study of blood T cell repertoires in COVID-19. In the study overall: Whether acute or convalescent, the COVID-19 samples came from the United States, Italy and Spain. T cells, B-cell-depleted T cells, or PBMCs supplied cDNA or gDNA.

Here immunoSEQ multiplex PCR was the method, and the copy in TCRdb shows in-frame clones only, minus some. The sample lists about 100,000 clones; about 80% were seen once. This clone was seen a handful of times. This clonotype was sampled from a woman aged 70 to 79 with acute or convalescent COVID-19. Material for sequencing was peripheral blood.

CDR3 coding DNA: TGTGCCACCTCCCGGTTCCAGGGGAATGGCTACACCTTC. Protein: CATSRFQGNGYTF. The rearrangement joins TRBV19 to TRBJ1-2, with D possibly being TRBD1 (6 bases). The V end lost 10 bases, the J end lost 6 bases, and 18 bases lay between the germline ends. This CDR3 has 13 amino acids. Germline values: CDR1 LNHDA, CDR2 SQIVND (reference sequence).